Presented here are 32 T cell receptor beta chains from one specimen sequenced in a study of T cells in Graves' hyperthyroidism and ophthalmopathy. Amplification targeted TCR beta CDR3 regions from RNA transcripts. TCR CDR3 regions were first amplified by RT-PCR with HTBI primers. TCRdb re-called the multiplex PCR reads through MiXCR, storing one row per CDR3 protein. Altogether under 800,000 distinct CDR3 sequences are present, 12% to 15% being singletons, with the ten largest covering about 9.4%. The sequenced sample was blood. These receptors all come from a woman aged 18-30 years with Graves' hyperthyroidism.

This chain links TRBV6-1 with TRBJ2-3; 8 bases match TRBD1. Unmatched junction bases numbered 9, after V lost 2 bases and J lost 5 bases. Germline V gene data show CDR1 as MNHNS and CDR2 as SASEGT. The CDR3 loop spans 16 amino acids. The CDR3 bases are TGTGCCAGCAGTGAATTCGGCAGGGGGCCTAGAGATACGCAGTATTTT. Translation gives CASSEFGRGPRDTQYF.

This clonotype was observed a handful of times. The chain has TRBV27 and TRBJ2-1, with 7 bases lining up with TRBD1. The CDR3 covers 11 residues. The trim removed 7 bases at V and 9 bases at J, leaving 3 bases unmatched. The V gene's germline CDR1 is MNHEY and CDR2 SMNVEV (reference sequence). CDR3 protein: CASTQGVEQFF. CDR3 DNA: TGTGCCAGCACCCAGGGGGTTGAGCAGTTCTTC.

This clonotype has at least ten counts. The CDR3 protein is CASSPDAGSYGYTF. Here the CDR3 DNA reads TGTGCCAGCAGCCCGGACGCAGGGAGCTATGGCTACACCTTC. The chain carries TRBV5-5 and TRBJ1-2, with D perhaps TRBD1 (5 bases). The CDR3 sequence is 14 residues long. Trimming shortened V by 4 bases and J by 4 bases, and 14 bases separated the two germline ends. The germline CDR1 and CDR2 sequences are SGHKS and YYEKEE (reference sequence).

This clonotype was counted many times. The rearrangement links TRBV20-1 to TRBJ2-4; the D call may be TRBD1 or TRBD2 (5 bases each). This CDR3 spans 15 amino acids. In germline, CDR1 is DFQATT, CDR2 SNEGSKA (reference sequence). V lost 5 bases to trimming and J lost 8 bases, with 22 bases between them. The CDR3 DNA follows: TGCAGTGCTTACACTAGACATACAACACAGGACATTCAGTACTTC. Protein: CSAYTRHTTQDIQYF.

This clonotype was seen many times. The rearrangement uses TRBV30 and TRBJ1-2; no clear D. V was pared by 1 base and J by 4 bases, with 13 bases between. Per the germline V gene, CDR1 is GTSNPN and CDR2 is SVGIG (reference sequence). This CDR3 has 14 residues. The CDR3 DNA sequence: TGTGCCTGGAGTGATGGAAATCCCCCCTATGGCTACACCTTC. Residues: CAWSDGNPPYGYTF.

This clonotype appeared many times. The CDR3 region is CASSLFSGRFTGELFF. For the CDR3, the DNA is TGTGCCAGCAGTTTATTCTCGGGACGGTTCACCGGGGAGCTGTTTTTT. The chain employs TRBV12-3 or TRBV12-4 and TRBJ2-2; D tentatively fits TRBD1 or TRBD2 (5 bases each). This CDR3 contains 16 residues. Trimming took off 2 bases at V and 4 bases at J, with 14 bases between the two ends.

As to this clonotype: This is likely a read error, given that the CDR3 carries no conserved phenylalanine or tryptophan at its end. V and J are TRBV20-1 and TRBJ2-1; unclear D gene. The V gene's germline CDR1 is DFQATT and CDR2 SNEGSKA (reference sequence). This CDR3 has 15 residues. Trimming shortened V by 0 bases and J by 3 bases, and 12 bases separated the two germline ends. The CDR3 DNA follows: TGCAGTGCTAGAGATCCAAGTCCCCTCTACAATGAGCAGTTCCTC. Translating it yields CSARDPSPLYNEQFL.

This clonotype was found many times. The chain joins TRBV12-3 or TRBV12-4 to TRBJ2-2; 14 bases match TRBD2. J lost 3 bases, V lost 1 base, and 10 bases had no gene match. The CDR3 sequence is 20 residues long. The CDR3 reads CASSLGTGLAGGPDTGELFF. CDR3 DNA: TGTGCCAGCAGTTTAGGCACAGGACTAGCGGGAGGCCCTGACACCGGGGAGCTGTTTTTT.

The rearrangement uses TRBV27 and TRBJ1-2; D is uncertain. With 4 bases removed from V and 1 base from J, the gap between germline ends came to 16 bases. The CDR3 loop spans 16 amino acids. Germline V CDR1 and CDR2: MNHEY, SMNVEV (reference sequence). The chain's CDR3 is CASSSRSYKDNYGYTF. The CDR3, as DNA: TGTGCCAGCAGTTCTCGATCTTATAAGGATAACTATGGCTACACCTTC.

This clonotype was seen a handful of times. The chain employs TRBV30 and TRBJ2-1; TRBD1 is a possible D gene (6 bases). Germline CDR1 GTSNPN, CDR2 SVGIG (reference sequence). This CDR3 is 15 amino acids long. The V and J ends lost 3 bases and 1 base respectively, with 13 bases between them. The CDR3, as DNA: TGTGCCTGGAGGAGACAGGCCCGTTCCTACAATGAGCAGTTCTTC. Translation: CAWRRQARSYNEQFF. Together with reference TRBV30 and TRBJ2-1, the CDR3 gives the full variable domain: SQTIHQWPATLVQPVGSPLSLECTVEGTSNPNLYWYRQAAGRGLQLLFYSVGIGQISSEVPQNLSASRPQDRQFILSSKKLLLSDSGFYLCAWRRQARSYNEQFFGPGTRLTVL.

CDR3 in amino acids: CASSRESRAGTEAFF. CDR3 coding DNA: TGCGCCAGCAGCCGGGAGTCCAGGGCGGGGACTGAAGCTTTCTTT. This chain joins TRBV4-1 and TRBJ1-1, with TRBD1 as a possible D gene (5 bases). The CDR3 extends over 15 amino acids. CDR1 and CDR2 from the germline V gene are MGHRA and YSYEKL. Trimming pared 4 bases from V and 5 bases from J, leaving 17 bases between.

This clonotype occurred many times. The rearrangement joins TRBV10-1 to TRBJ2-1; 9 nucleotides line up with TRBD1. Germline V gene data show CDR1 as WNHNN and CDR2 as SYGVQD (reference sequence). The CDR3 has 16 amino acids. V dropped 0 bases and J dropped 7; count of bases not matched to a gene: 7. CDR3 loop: CASSESAGTGRNEQFF. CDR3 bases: TGCGCCAGCAGTGAGTCCGCCGGGACAGGGAGAAATGAGCAGTTCTTC.

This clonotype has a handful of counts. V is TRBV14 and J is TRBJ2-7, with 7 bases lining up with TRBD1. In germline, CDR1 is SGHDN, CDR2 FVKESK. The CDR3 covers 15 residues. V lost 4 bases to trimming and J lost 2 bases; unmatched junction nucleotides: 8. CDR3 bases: TGTGCCAGCAGCCCCGGGACAGCTGAAGCCTACGAGCAGTACTTC. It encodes CASSPGTAEAYEQYF.

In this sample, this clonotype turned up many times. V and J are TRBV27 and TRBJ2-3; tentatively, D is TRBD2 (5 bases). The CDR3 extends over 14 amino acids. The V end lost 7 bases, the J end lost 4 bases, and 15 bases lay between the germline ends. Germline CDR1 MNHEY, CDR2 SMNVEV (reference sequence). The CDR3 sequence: CASKNSVSPDTQYF. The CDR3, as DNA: TGTGCCAGCAAGAATAGCGTTAGCCCAGATACGCAGTATTTT.

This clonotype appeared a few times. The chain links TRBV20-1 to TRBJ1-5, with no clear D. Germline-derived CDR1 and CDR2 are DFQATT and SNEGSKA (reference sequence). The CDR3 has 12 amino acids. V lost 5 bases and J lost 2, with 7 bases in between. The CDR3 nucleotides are TGCAGTGCTCACCTGGGCAATCAGCCCCAGCATTTT. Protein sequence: CSAHLGNQPQHF.

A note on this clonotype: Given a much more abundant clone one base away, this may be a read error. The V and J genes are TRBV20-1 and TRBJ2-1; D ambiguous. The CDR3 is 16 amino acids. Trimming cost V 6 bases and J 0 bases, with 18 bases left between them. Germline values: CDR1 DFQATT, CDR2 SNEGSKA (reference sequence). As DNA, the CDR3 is TGCAGTGCCGAGACTTATGTGGCCAACTCCTACAATGAGCAGTTCTTC. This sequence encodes CSAETYVANSYNEQFF.

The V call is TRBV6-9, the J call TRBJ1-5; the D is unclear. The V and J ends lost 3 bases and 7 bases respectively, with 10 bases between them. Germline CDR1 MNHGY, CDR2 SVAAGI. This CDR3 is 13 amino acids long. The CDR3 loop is CASSYSMRQPQHF. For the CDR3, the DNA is TGTGCCAGCAGTTACAGTATGCGACAGCCCCAGCATTTT.

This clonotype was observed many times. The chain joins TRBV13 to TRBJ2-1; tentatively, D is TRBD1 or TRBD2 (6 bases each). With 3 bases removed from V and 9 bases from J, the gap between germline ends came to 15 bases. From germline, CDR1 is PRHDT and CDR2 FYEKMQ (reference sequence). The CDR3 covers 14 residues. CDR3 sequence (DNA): TGTGCCAGCAGCTTTTATGGGGGGCGGGCTGAGCAGTTCTTC. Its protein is CASSFYGGRAEQFF. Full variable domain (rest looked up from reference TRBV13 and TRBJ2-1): AAGVIQSPRHLIKEKRETATLKCYPIPRHDTVYWYQQGPGQDPQFLISFYEKMQSDKGSIPDRFSAQQFSDYHSELNMSSLELGDSALYFCASSFYGGRAEQFFGPGTRLTVL.

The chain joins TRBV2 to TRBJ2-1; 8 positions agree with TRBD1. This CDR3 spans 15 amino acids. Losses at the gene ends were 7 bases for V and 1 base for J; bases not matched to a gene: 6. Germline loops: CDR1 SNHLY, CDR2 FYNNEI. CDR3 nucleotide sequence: TGTGCCAGCACCACACAGGGGGTATCCTACAATGAGCAGTTCTTC. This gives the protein CASTTQGVSYNEQFF.

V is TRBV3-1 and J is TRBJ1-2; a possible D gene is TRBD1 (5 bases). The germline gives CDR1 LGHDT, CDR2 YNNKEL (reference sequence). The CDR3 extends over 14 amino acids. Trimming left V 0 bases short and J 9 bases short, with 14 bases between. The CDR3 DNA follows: TGTGCCAGCAGCCAAGAGGGGGGGAACAGGCGCTACACCTTC. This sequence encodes CASSQEGGNRRYTF. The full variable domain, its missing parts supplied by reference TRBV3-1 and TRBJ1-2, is DTAVSQTPKYLVTQMGNDKSIKCEQNLGHDTMYWYKQDSKKFLKIMFSYNNKELIINETVPNRFSPKSPDKAHLNLHINSLELGDSAVYFCASSQEGGNRRYTFGSGTRLTVV.

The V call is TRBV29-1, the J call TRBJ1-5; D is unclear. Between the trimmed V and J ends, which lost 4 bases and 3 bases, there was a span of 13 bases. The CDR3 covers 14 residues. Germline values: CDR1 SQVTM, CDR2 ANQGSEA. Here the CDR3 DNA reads TGCAGCGTTGCGCCCAAAGGGTTCAATCAGCCCCAGCATTTT. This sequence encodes CSVAPKGFNQPQHF.

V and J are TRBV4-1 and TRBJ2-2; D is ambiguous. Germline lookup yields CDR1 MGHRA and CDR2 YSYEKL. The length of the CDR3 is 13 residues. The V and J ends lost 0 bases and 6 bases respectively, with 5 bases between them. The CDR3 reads CASSQDWPGELFF. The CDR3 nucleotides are TGCGCCAGCAGCCAAGATTGGCCCGGGGAGCTGTTTTTT.

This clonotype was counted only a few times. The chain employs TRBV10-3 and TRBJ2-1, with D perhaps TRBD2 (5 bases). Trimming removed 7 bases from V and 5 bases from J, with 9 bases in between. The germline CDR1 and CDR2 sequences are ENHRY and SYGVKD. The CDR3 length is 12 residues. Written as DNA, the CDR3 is TGTGCCATCACCGAGGGAAACAATGAGCAGTTCTTC. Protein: CAITEGNNEQFF.

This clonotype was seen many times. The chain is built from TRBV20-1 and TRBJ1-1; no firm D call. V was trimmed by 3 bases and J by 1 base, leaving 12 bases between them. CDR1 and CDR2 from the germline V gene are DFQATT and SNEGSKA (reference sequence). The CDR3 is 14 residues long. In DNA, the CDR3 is TGCAGTGCTAGGGGCGGACCCCGGAACACTGAAGCTTTCTTT. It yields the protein CSARGGPRNTEAFF.

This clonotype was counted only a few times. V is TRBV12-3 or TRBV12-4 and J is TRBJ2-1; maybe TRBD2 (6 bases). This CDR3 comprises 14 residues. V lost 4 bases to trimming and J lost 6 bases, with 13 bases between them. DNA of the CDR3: TGTGCCAGCAGTTGGACGGGAGAGAGCAATGAGCAGTTCTTC. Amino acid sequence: CASSWTGESNEQFF.

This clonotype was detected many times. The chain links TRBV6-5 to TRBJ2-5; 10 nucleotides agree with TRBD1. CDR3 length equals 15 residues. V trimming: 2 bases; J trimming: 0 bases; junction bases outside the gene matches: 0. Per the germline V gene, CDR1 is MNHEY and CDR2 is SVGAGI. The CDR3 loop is CASSYDRGHQETQYF. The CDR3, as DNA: TGTGCCAGCAGTTACGACAGGGGGCACCAAGAGACCCAGTACTTC.

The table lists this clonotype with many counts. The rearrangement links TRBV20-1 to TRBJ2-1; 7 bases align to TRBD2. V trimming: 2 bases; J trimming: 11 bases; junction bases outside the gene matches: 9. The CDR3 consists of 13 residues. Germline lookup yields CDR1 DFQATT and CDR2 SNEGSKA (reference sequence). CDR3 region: CSARWGAGRKQFF. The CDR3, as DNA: TGCAGTGCTAGATGGGGAGCGGGAAGGAAGCAGTTCTTC.

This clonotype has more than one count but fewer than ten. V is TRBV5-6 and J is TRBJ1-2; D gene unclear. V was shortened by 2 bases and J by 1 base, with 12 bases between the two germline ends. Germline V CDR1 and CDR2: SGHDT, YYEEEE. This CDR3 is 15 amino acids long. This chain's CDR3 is CASSFGGAVNYGYTF. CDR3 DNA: TGTGCCAGCAGCTTTGGCGGAGCAGTTAACTATGGCTACACCTTC.

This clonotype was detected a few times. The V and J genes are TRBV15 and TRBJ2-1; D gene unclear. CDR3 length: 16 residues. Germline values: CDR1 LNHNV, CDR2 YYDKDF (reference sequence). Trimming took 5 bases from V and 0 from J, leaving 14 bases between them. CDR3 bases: TGTGCCACCAGCTCCCCGACCGATATCTCCTACAATGAGCAGTTCTTC. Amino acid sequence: CATSSPTDISYNEQFF.

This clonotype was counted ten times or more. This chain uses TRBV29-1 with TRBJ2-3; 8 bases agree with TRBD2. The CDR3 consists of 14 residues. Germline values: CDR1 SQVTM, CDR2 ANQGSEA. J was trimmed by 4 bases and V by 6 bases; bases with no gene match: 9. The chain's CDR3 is CSVRQAGAADTQYF. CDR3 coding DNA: TGCAGCGTCCGGCAAGCGGGAGCTGCAGATACGCAGTATTTT.

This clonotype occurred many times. The CDR3 nucleotides are TGCAGTGCTAGACCTCCAGGGGGCCCCTACGAGCAGTACTTC. Encoded protein: CSARPPGGPYEQYF. J is TRBJ2-7 and V is TRBV20-1, with 8 positions matching TRBD1. Germline V gives CDR1 DFQATT, CDR2 SNEGSKA (reference sequence). The CDR3 is made up of 14 amino acids. J was trimmed by 2 bases and V by 2 bases; bases with no gene match: 5.

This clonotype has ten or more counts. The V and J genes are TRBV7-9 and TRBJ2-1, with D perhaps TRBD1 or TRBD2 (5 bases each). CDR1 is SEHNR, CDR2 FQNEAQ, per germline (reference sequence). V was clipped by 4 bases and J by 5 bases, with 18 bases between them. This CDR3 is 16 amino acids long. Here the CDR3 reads CASSWGTLETDNEQFF. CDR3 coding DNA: TGTGCCAGCAGCTGGGGGACGCTGGAAACAGACAATGAGCAGTTCTTC.